This T cell receptor (beta chain) originates from a study of T-cell reconstitution after alpha-beta-depleted transplantation in children. V was trimmed by 5 bases and J by 4 bases, leaving 14 bases between them. There are 14 residues in the CDR3. This clonotype was counted only a few times. Unique molecular identifiers were used in preparing the TCRbeta library. TCRdb redid the calling of the PCR reads with MiXCR, one entry per CDR3 protein. Of 500,000 or so distinct CDR3 sequences listed, roughly 33% are singletons. The chain is built from TRBV12-3 or TRBV12-4 and TRBJ1-2; maybe TRBD1 (6 bases). Sequencing was performed on PBMCs from the stem cell graft donor, taken from the stem cell graft. This clonotype originated in a human donor who donated a stem cell graft to a child with aplastic anemia. As DNA, the CDR3 is TGTGCCAGCAGTCGGGAGGTCAGGGGCTATGGCTACACCTTC. It specifies CASSREVRGYGYTF.